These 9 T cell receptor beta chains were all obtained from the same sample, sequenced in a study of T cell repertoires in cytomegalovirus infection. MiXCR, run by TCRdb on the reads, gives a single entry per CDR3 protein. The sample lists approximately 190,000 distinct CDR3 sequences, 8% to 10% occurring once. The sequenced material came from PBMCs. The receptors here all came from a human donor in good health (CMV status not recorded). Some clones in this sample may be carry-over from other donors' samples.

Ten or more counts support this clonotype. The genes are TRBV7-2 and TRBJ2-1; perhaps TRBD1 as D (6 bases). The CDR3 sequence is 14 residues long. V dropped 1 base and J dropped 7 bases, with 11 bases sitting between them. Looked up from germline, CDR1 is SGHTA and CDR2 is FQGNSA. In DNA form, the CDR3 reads TGTGCCAGCAGCTTAGGAGGGACACTAAATGAGCAGTTCTTC. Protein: CASSLGGTLNEQFF.

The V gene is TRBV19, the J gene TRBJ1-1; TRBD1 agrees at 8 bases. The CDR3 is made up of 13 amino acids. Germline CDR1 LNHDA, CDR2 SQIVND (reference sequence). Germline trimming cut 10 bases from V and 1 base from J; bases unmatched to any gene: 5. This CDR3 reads CATRQGRNTEAFF. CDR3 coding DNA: TGTGCCACGAGACAGGGGAGGAACACTGAAGCTTTCTTT.

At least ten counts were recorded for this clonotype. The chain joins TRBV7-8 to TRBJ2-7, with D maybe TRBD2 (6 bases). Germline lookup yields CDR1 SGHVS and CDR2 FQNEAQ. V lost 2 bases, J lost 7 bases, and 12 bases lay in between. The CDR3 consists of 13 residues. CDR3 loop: CASSLSTRGEQYF. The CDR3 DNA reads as TGTGCCAGCAGCTTATCGACCCGGGGGGAGCAGTACTTC.

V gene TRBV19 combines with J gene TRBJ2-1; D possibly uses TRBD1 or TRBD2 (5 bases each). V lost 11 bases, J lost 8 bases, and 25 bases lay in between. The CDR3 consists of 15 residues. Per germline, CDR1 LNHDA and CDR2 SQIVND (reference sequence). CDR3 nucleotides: TGTGCCTCTAAGGACCTGGGGGTGGGTGCCGATGAGCAGTTCTTC. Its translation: CASKDLGVGADEQFF.

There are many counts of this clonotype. The DNA for the CDR3 is TGTGCCAGCAGTTCTGGGGGGTTGAACTATGGCTACACCTTC. Amino acid sequence: CASSSGGLNYGYTF. This chain joins TRBV28 and TRBJ1-2; tentative D call: TRBD1 (5 bases). This CDR3 contains 14 residues. The ends were cut back, 4 bases at V and 2 bases at J, with 11 bases in the middle. From germline, CDR1 is MDHEN and CDR2 SYDVKM.

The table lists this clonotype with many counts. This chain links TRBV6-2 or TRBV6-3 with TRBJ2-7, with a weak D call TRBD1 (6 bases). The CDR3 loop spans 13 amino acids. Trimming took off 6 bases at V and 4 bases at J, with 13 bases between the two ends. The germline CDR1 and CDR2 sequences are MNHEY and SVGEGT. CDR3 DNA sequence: TGTGCCAGCAGAGGAAGGCAGGGGTACGAGCAGTACTTC. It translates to CASRGRQGYEQYF.

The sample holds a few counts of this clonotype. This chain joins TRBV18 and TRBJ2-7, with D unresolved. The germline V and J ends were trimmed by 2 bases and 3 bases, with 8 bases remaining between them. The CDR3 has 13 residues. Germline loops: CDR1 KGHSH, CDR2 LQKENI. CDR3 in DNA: TGTGCCAGCTCACCATACAGCCACTACGAGCAGTACTTC. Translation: CASSPYSHYEQYF.

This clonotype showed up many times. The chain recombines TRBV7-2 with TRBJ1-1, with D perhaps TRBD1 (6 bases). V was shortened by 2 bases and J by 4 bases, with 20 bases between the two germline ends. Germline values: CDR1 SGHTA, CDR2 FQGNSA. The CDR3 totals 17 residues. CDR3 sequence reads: CASSLRSAGQGGTEAFF. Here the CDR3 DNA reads TGTGCCAGCAGCTTACGGTCGGCAGGCCAAGGGGGCACTGAAGCTTTCTTT.

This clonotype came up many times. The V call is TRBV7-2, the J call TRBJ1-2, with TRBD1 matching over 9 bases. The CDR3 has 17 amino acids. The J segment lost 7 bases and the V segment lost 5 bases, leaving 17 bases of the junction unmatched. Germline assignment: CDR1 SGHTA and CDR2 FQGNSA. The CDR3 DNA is TGTGCCAGCAGCCTAAATGGTGCCGGGACAGGGCTAAGTGGCTACACCTTC. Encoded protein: CASSLNGAGTGLSGYTF.